This is a list of T cell receptor beta chains from one sample in a study of blood T cell repertoires in COVID-19. TCRdb keeps only in-frame clones here, not all; method: immunoSEQ multiplex PCR. Of roughly 68,000 clones in the sample, about 85% were seen once. The sample comprised peripheral blood. Receptors were obtained from a woman aged 45-65 years with COVID-19, enrolled during active disease. Both conserved end residues are part of each CDR3. A D gene is named only where the DNA matches it firmly. Not every row has a clone size; where given, it reads once, few, many or a size class.

j_call v_call d_call clone_size cdr3_nt cdr3_aa
TRBJ1-6 TRBV3-1/TRBV3-2 TRBD1 few TGTGCCAGCAGCCAAGTGTCAGGGGGCGCTTATTCACCCCTCCACTTT CASSQVSGGAYSPLHF
TRBJ2-2 TRBV5-1 TRBD2 once TGCGCCAGCAGCCTTAGCGGGAGGTTTACCGGGGAGCTGTTTTTT CASSLSGRFTGELFF
TRBJ2-3 TRBV19 TRBD1 . TGTGCCAGTAGTATCAGACAGGGAATCGGCACAGATACGCAGTATTTT CASSIRQGIGTDTQYF
TRBJ2-7 TRBV11-3 . . TGTGCCAGCAGCTTAACCCTAGGGGCGTACCGGACGGAAGAGCAGTACTTC CASSLTLGAYRTEEQYF
TRBJ2-5 TRBV6-2/TRBV6-3 TRBD2 . TGTGCCAGCAGTTACTTTACCCCTAGCGGGAGTATCCAAGAGACCCAGTACTTC CASSYFTPSGSIQETQYF
TRBJ2-1 TRBV30 . . TGTGCCTGGAGGGGCCGGGGCAATGAGCAGTTCTTC CAWRGRGNEQFF
TRBJ2-7 TRBV24-1 . . TGTGCCACCAGTGCAGAGGGGGACGAGCAGTACTTC CATSAEGDEQYF
TRBJ2-3 TRBV18 . few TGTGCCAGCTCACCATCACGAAGCTCCACAGATACGCAGTATTTT CASSPSRSSTDTQYF
TRBJ2-5 TRBV10-3 TRBD1 . TGTGCCATCAGTGGGCAGGGGGAGTGGGAGACCCAGTACTTC CAISGQGEWETQYF
TRBJ2-3 TRBV19 . . TGTGCCAGTATGGGACACAGCACAGATACGCAGTATTTT CASMGHSTDTQYF
TRBJ2-1 TRBV7-9 TRBD1 . TGTGCCAGCAGCCTGCCGGGACAGGACAATGAGCAGTTCTTC CASSLPGQDNEQFF
TRBJ2-1 TRBV11-2 TRBD2 . TGTGCCAGCAGCCCTCGGACTAGCGTTGAGCAGTTCTTC CASSPRTSVEQFF
TRBJ2-7 TRBV11-2 . few TGTGCCAGCAGCTTAGTAGAGGGCCGGGGAGAGCAGTACTTC CASSLVEGRGEQYF
TRBJ2-7 TRBV5-4 . . TGTGCCAGCAGCCGCCAGGAGCGGAGCTCCTACGAGCAGTACTTC CASSRQERSSYEQYF
TRBJ2-1 TRBV5-1 . once TGCGCCAGCAGCGAACAGGGAGTAAATGAGCAGTTCTTC CASSEQGVNEQFF
TRBJ2-4 TRBV5-6 TRBD1 . TGTGCCAGCAGCCGGCCGGGACAGGGATTTCATGTCAAAAACATTCAGTACTTC CASSRPGQGFHVKNIQYF
TRBJ2-2 TRBV19 . once TGTGCCAGTAGTATACAGGGGACGAACACCGGGGAGCTGTTTTTT CASSIQGTNTGELFF